This entry is about one TCR beta chain. The data are from a study of blood T cell repertoires in COVID-19. Study summary: COVID-19 samples from acute and convalescent phases originated in the United States, Italy and Spain. In each case, the material was cDNA or gDNA derived from T cells, B-cell-depleted T cells, or PBMCs.

Germline V gene data show CDR1 as MNHEY and CDR2 as SVGAGI. Trimming took 0 bases from V and 8 from J, leaving 13 bases between them. CDR3 length equals 14 residues. In the study's own analysis: Estimates of nucleated cell counts were drawn from the amplification of reference gene primers. TCRdb's copy holds only in-frame clones and misses some; the assay was immunoSEQ multiplex PCR. V, J and clone size were drawn from that table, and D and trimming were deduced from the DNA. Among approximately 250,000 clones listed, roughly 84% were seen once. This clonotype originated in a man aged 40-50 years who had recovered from COVID-19. The gene calls are TRBV6-5 and TRBJ1-1; no firm D call. The sequencing sample was made of peripheral blood. CDR3 coding DNA: TGTGCCAGCAGTTACTCCCCCGAAAGCCCCGAAGCTTTCTTT. This gives the protein CASSYSPESPEAFF.